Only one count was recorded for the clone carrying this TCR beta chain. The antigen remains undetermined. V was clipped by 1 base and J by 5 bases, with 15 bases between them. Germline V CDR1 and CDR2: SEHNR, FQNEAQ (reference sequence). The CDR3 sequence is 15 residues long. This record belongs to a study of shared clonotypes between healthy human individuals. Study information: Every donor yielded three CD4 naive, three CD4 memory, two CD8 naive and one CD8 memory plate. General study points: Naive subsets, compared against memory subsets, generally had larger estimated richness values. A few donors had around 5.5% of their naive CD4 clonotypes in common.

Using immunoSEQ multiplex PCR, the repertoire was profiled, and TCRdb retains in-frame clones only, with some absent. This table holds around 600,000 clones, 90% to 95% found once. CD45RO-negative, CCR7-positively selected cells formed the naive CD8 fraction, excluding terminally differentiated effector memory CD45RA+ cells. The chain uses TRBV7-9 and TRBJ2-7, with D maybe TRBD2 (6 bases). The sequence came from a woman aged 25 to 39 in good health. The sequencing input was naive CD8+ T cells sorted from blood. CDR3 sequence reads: CASSLVGGVGDEQYF. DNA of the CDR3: TGTGCCAGCAGCTTAGTCGGAGGGGTTGGCGACGAGCAGTACTTC.